This is a list of T cell receptor beta chains from one sample in a study of post-analysis software for immune sequencing data. TCRdb ran MiXCR on the PCR reads and lists one entry per CDR3 protein. Here the sample spans fewer than 900,000 distinct CDR3 sequences, more than 45% being singletons. Sequencing used blood. These receptors were collected from a girl aged 10 to 17 with multiple sclerosis. Both conserved end residues are part of each CDR3. A D gene is named only where the DNA matches it firmly. Size is stated for part of the rows, as once, few or many counts, or as a class when the clone is expanded.

TRBV29-1	-	14	-	TRBJ2-7	TGCAGCGTTGGGTGCCAGGGCGAGTTCTGCGAGCAGTACTTC	CSVGCQGEFCEQYF
TRBV4-1	-	15	TRBD1	TRBJ1-1	TGCGCCAGCTCGGACAGGGCGTTCTTGGACACTGAAGCTTTCTTT	CASSDRAFLDTEAFF
TRBV20-1	few	16	TRBD2	TRBJ2-5	TGCAGTGCTAGACCGGGACTAGCGGGCGACAAAGAGACCCAGTACTTC	CSARPGLAGDKETQYF
TRBV6-1	-	14	-	TRBJ2-7	TGTGCCAGCAGTGAACAGCGACAACACTACGAGCAGTACTTC	CASSEQRQHYEQYF
TRBV20-1	few	14	-	TRBJ2-3	TGCAGTGCTAGCCGCGGTACTAGCACAGATACGCAGTATTTT	CSASRGTSTDTQYF
TRBV24-1	-	13	-	TRBJ2-3	TGTGCCACCAGTGATTCCACGGGGGATACGCAGTATTTT	CATSDSTGDTQYF
TRBV20-1	many	12	-	TRBJ2-5	TGCAGTGCTAGGGGGGACGATGGGACCCAGTACTTC	CSARGDDGTQYF
TRBV20-1	-	15	TRBD1	TRBJ2-1	TGCAGTGCTAGAGAGGAAAGGGACAGGGACAATGAGCAGTTCTTC	CSAREERDRDNEQFF
TRBV5-1	once	15	-	TRBJ2-7	TGCGCCAGCAGCCTCACACTATCGACGAAGGCCGAGCAGTACTTC	CASSLTLSTKAEQYF
TRBV11-3	-	15	TRBD1	TRBJ2-5	TGTGCCAGCAGCTTAGTCGTAGGGGGCACTGGGGAGCAGTACTTC	CASSLVVGGTGEQYF
TRBV4-2	-	18	TRBD1	TRBJ1-2	TGTGCCGGCAGCCAAGATATAGGGACAGGGCCTTTACCGGATGGCTACACCTTC	CAGSQDIGTGPLPDGYTF
TRBV28	many	12	-	TRBJ2-7	TGTGCCAGCAGTTTAGAGGTCTACGAGCAGTACTTC	CASSLEVYEQYF
TRBV27	-	15	TRBD2	TRBJ2-1	TGTGCCAGCAGTCCGCGGACTAGCGGGACCAGGGAGCAGTTCTTC	CASSPRTSGTREQFF
TRBV20-1	few	13	-	TRBJ2-7	TGCAGTGCTAGGGACACCGCGTTCTACGAGCAGTACTTC	CSARDTAFYEQYF
TRBV9	few	16	TRBD2	TRBJ2-1	TGTGCCAGCAGCGCCCTAGGCGGGAGCTCCTACAATGAGCAGTTCTTC	CASSALGGSSYNEQFF
TRBV5-6	few	14	-	TRBJ1-2	TGTGCCAGCAGCTTGGTTCAGACCCTCTATGGCTACACCTTC	CASSLVQTLYGYTF
TRBV15	-	14	-	TRBJ2-5	TGTGCCACCAGTCCTCGGGTGAGTGAAGAGACCCAGTACTTC	CATSPRVSEETQYF
TRBV20-1	few	14	TRBD2	TRBJ2-7	TGCAGTGCTAGAGTAACTAGCGGAATATACGAGCAGTACTTC	CSARVTSGIYEQYF
TRBV9	-	14	-	TRBJ2-1	TGTGCCAGCAGCGTGGGGGGTAATTACAATGAGCAGTTCTTC	CASSVGGNYNEQFF
TRBV7-9	many	14	TRBD1	TRBJ2-7	TGTGCCAGCAGCCCCGACAGGGGCCGCTACGAGCAGTACTTC	CASSPDRGRYEQYF
TRBV15	few	14	-	TRBJ1-2	TGTGCCACCAGCAGAGATCGTCGGGGGGGTGGCTACACCTTC	CATSRDRRGGGYTF
TRBV6-1	few	13	-	TRBJ1-2	TGTGCCAGCAGTGAATGGGGGCCGCTTGGCTACACCTTC	CASSEWGPLGYTF
TRBV25-1	-	12	-	TRBJ1-2	TGTGCCAGCAGTGATGGCCACTATGGCTACACCTTC	CASSDGHYGYTF
TRBV9	many	14	-	TRBJ1-2	TGTGCCAGCAGCGCCGGACGGCGGGGCGACGGCTACACCTTC	CASSAGRRGDGYTF
TRBV4-2	-	15	-	TRBJ2-1	TGTGCCAGCAGCCAACCCGGACGGGAACACAATGAGCAGTTCTTC	CASSQPGREHNEQFF
TRBV13	-	14	-	TRBJ2-1	TGTGCCAGCAGCTTAGTGTCGGGGAGAGCTGAGCAGTTCTTC	CASSLVSGRAEQFF
TRBV30	-	12	-	TRBJ2-1	TGTGCCTGGAGTGTCGGTTACAATGAGCAGTTCTTC	CAWSVGYNEQFF
TRBV6-2/TRBV6-3	few	21	-	TRBJ2-1	TGTGCCAGCAGTTACCTATTACGCTTAGGACTAAGGCCTAGCTCCTACAATGAGCAGTTCTTC	CASSYLLRLGLRPSSYNEQFF
TRBV27	-	14	TRBD2	TRBJ2-7	TGTGCCAGCAGTTTGGCACTAGCGGGAGACGAGCAGTACTTC	CASSLALAGDEQYF
TRBV6-1	-	17	-	TRBJ2-5	TGTGCCAGCAGTGTAAGGCCCGCCGGGGTACCCCAAGAGACCCAGTACTTC	CASSVRPAGVPQETQYF
TRBV5-1	few	14	-	TRBJ2-4	TGCGCCAGCAGCAGATACGATGCCAAAAACATTCAGTACTTC	CASSRYDAKNIQYF
TRBV7-9	-	17	-	TRBJ2-1	TGTGCCAGCAGCTTATTTGCGGGGAGGCCCTCCTACAATGAGCAGTTCTTC	CASSLFAGRPSYNEQFF
TRBV20-1	once	10	-	TRBJ1-2	TGCAGTGCATACCTGGATGGCTACACCTTC	CSAYLDGYTF
TRBV6-2/TRBV6-3	-	15	-	TRBJ2-5	TGTGCCAGCAGTTACTCCTGGGACACCCAAGAGACCCAGTACTTC	CASSYSWDTQETQYF
TRBV6-1	-	13	TRBD1	TRBJ2-7	TGTGCCACCAAGGACAGGGACACCTACGAGCAGTACTTC	CATKDRDTYEQYF
TRBV7-3	once	16	TRBD2	TRBJ2-3	TGTGCCAGCAGCCTCCTGGGTAGCGGGAGAGCAGATACGCAGTATTTT	CASSLLGSGRADTQYF
TRBV13	few	15	-	TRBJ1-1	TGTGCCAGCAGCCGGGGACGGCAGATGAACACTGAAGCTTTCTTT	CASSRGRQMNTEAFF
TRBV15	few	17	TRBD2	TRBJ2-1	TGTGCCACCAGCAGAGCCGGGACTAGCGGCCCCTACAATGAGCAGTTCTTC	CATSRAGTSGPYNEQFF
TRBV10-3	-	13	TRBD2	TRBJ2-7	TGTGCCACCGTACTAGCGGGGGGGCTCGAGCAGTACTTC	CATVLAGGLEQYF
TRBV7-9	once	15	-	TRBJ1-2	TGTGCCAGCAGCTCCGGACAGCCAGCTAACTATGGCTACACCTTC	CASSSGQPANYGYTF
TRBV27	few	11	-	TRBJ2-7	TGTGCCAGCAGTTATGGAGACGAGCAGTACTTC	CASSYGDEQYF
TRBV24-1	-	15	TRBD2	TRBJ2-1	TGTGCCACCAGTCTCGGGCTTAGCGGGAGGGCTGAGCAGTTCTTC	CATSLGLSGRAEQFF
TRBV20-1	-	10	-	TRBJ1-1	TGCAGTGCTAGGATACGTGAAGCTTTCTTT	CSARIREAFF
TRBV9	-	14	-	TRBJ2-7	TGTGCCAGCAGCGTAGATCCGAGCTCCTACGAGCAGTACTTC	CASSVDPSSYEQYF
TRBV12-3/TRBV12-4	-	13	-	TRBJ1-2	TGTGCCAGCAGTTTAGGCAGGGGTTCTGGCTACACCTTC	CASSLGRGSGYTF
TRBV12-3/TRBV12-4	few	14	-	TRBJ2-1	TGTGCCAGCACCGACCGCGATCCGCGCAATGAGCAGTTCTTC	CASTDRDPRNEQFF
TRBV5-1	-	15	TRBD2	TRBJ2-1	TGCGCCAGCAGCCCCGGACTAGCGTGGACCAATGAGCAGTTCTTC	CASSPGLAWTNEQFF
TRBV29-1	few	11	-	TRBJ1-1	TGCAGCGTTGCAGTGAACACTGAAGCTTTCTTT	CSVAVNTEAFF
TRBV7-2	-	14	-	TRBJ1-2	TGTGCCAGCAGCTTAGATGGGGCTATTCAACCCTACACCTTC	CASSLDGAIQPYTF
TRBV4-3	-	17	TRBD2	TRBJ2-2	TGCGCCAGCAGCCAAGATGGGCGAGCGGGAGACACCGGGGAGCTGTTTTTT	CASSQDGRAGDTGELFF
TRBV6-5	few	14	TRBD1	TRBJ2-1	TGTGCCAGCAGTTACTGGACAGGGGGCGGTGAGCAGTTCTTC	CASSYWTGGGEQFF
TRBV27	-	15	-	TRBJ2-7	TGTGCCACCCGGGTGGGGGGAATTTTCTCCTACGAGCAGTACTTC	CATRVGGIFSYEQYF
TRBV7-2	many	14	-	TRBJ1-2	TGTGCCAGCAGTTTAGAGGGGTTAAACTATGGCTACACCTTC	CASSLEGLNYGYTF
TRBV5-6	-	16	-	TRBJ2-1	TGTGCCAGCAGCTTGGAGGGCTGGGGACGGTGGAATGAGCAGTTCTTC	CASSLEGWGRWNEQFF